The T cell receptor (beta chain) under discussion was sequenced for a study of blood T cell repertoires in COVID-19. As for the study in general: Sample material is recorded as cDNA or gDNA derived from T cells, B-cell-depleted T cells, or PBMCs.

The CDR3 has 15 residues. V was shortened by 3 bases and J by 1 base, with 14 bases between the two germline ends. Germline V gene data show CDR1 as SQVTM and CDR2 as ANQGSEA. Profiling relied on immunoSEQ multiplex PCR, and the TCRdb table lists in-frame clones only, not all of them. The sample holds a few hundred thousand clones, about 85% seen once. This TCR came from a young man with active or convalescent COVID-19. The sample was peripheral blood. The J gene is TRBJ2-3, the V gene TRBV29-1; TRBD2 might be the D (5 bases). The CDR3 is CSVDMWERGTDTQYF. For the CDR3, the DNA is TGCAGCGTTGATATGTGGGAGAGGGGCACAGATACGCAGTATTTT.